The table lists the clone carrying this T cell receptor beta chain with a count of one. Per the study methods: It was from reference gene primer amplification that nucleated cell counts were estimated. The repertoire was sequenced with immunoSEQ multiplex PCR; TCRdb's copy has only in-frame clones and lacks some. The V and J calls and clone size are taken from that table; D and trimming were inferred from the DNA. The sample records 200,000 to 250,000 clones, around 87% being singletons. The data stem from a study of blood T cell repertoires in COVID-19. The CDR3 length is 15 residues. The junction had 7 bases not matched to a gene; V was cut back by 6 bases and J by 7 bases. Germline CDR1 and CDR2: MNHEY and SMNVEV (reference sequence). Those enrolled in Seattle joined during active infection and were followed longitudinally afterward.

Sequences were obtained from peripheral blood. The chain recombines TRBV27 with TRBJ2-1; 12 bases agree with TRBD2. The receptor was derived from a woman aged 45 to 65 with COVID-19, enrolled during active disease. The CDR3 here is CASSPSGGALNEQFF. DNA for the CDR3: TGTGCCAGCAGCCCTAGCGGGGGGGCCTTAAATGAGCAGTTCTTC.